The rows below give T cell receptor beta chains drawn from one sample of a study of immune evolution from preneoplasia to lung adenocarcinoma. The protocol was immunoSEQ multiplex PCR, while the TCRdb copy is restricted to in-frame clones and leaves out a portion. The table records around 1,900 clones, around 85% of them present only once. Sequences were obtained from FFPE adjacent normal lung tissue. The receptor source for this set is a person aged 65-85 years with lung adenocarcinoma. CDR3s leave out the opening cysteine and the closing phenylalanine or tryptophan.

V	J	CDR3
TRBV18	TRBJ2-5	ASSPHRETQY
TRBV11-2	TRBJ2-7	ASSSHGQGGSPTSYEQY
TRBV7-6	TRBJ1-6	ASSPRGGGMNSPLH
TRBV5-4	TRBJ2-4	ASSSTGGEENIQY
TRBV29-1	TRBJ2-1	SVPGRGRSMGDEQF
TRBV19	TRBJ1-5	ASSSIASNQPQH
TRBV6-4	TRBJ1-2	ASRLDGGPNYGYT
TRBV20-1	TRBJ1-1	RPGNDEAF
TRBV19	TRBJ2-3	ASSFSTGLADDTQY
TRBV6-5	TRBJ2-3	ASSPQGGTQY
TRBV9	TRBJ1-2	ASSVARNYGYT
TRBV11-1	TRBJ1-6	ASSLWNNSPLH
TRBV7-8	TRBJ2-7	ASSLTYEQY
TRBV2	TRBJ2-7	ASSEARWREQY
TRBV5-4	TRBJ2-2	ASSALAGAPGGELF
TRBV15	TRBJ1-1	ATSRERAGEAF
TRBV7-9	TRBJ1-1	ASSSRQGAVNTEAF
TRBV27	TRBJ1-2	ASSFQGDYGYT
TRBV5-1	TRBJ2-1	ASSLGQAVNEQF
TRBV28	TRBJ1-4	ASSLFHATNEKLF
TRBV27	TRBJ1-1	ASSFAGLLNTEAF
TRBV15	TRBJ1-1	ATSRDGEGRDTEAF
TRBV29-1	TRBJ2-7	SVDGGNSYEQY
TRBV5-1	TRBJ2-3	ASSASGISTDTQY